This TCR beta chain was captured in a study of cytomegalovirus exposure and HLA in healthy donors. Looking at the study overall: Earlier sequencing of about 179 million T cells yielded roughly 120 million unique TCR beta sequences. Across 300 to 400 genotyped donors, more than 75% landed in the Caucasian-associated ancestry cluster.

This clone was seen a few times. The PCR made use of 60 Vbeta and 13 Jbeta primers. Measured with immunoSEQ multiplex PCR; TCRdb has only the in-frame clones, and not every one. The sample contains 150,000 to 190,000 clones, approximately 72% of which appear only once. Sequenced material: PBMCs. This TCR was recovered from a man younger than 35 in good health and CMV-seronegative.

The CDR3 loop reads CASSQDRVPLYEQYF. The CDR3 region has the DNA TGTGCCAGCAGCCAGGACAGGGTACCTCTCTACGAGCAGTACTTC. The gene calls are TRBV7-8 and TRBJ2-7; TRBD1 aligns across 8 bases. The CDR3 is 15 amino acids. Germline trimming cut 5 bases from V and 3 bases from J; bases unmatched to any gene: 9. Germline lookup yields CDR1 SGHVS and CDR2 FQNEAQ.